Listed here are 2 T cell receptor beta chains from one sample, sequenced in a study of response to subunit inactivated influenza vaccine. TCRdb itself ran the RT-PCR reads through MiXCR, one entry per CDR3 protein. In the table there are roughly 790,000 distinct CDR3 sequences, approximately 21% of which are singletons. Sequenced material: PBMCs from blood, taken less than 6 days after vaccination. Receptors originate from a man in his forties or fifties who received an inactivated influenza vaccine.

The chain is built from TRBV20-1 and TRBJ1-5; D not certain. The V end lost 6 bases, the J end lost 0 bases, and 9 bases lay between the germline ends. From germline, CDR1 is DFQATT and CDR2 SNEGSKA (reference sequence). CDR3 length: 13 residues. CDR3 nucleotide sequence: TGCAGTGCCGCGGAGGATAGCAATCAGCCCCAGCATTTT. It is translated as CSAAEDSNQPQHF.

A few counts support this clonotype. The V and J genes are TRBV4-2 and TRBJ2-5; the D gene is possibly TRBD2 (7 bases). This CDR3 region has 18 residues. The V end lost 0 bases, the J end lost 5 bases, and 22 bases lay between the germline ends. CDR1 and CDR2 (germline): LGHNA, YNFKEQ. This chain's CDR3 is CASSQDKVGGGRWETQYF. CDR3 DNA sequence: TGTGCCAGCAGCCAAGATAAGGTGGGGGGGGGCCGTTGGGAGACCCAGTACTTC.